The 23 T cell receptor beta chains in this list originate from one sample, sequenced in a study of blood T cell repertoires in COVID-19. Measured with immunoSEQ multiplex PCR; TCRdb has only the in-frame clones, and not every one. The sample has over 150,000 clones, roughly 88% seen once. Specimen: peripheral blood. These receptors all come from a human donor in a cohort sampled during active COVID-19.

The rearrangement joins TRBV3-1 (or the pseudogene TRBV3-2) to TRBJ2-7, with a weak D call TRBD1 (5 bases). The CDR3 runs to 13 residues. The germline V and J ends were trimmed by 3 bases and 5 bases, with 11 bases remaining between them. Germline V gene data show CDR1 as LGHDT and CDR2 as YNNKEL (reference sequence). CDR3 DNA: TGTGCCAGCAGCCAGACCCCAGGGCACGAGCAGTACTTC. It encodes CASSQTPGHEQYF.

CDR3 loop: CASSPDLAGGNIQYF. In nucleotides, the CDR3 is TGTGCCAGCTCACCTGACTTGGCGGGGGGAAACATTCAGTACTTC. The gene calls are TRBV18 and TRBJ2-4, with TRBD2 identical over 8 bases. The CDR3 spans 15 residues. J was trimmed by 6 bases and V by 3 bases; bases with no gene match: 7. Germline CDR1 KGHSH, CDR2 LQKENI.

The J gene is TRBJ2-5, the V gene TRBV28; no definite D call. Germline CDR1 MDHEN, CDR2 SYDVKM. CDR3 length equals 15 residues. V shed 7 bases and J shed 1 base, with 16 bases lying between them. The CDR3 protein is CASIKPGLGQETQYF. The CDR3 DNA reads TGTGCCAGCATCAAGCCAGGCCTGGGCCAAGAGACCCAGTACTTC.

DNA of the CDR3: TGTGCCAGCAGTGAAGTGTTGGCTAGCGGGAGGAAAGAGCAGTACTTC. Translating gives CASSEVLASGRKEQYF. The genes are TRBV6-1 and TRBJ2-7; 11 bases are shared with TRBD2. V lost 1 base to trimming and J lost 7 bases; unmatched junction nucleotides: 9. Germline V CDR1 and CDR2: MNHNS, SASEGT. The CDR3 consists of 16 residues.

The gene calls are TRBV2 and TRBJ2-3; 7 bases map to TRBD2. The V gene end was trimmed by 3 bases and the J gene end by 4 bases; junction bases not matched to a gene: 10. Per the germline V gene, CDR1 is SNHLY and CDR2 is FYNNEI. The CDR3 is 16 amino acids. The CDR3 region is CASSEGRGSDADTQYF. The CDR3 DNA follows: TGTGCCAGCAGTGAGGGGCGCGGGAGTGATGCAGATACGCAGTATTTT.

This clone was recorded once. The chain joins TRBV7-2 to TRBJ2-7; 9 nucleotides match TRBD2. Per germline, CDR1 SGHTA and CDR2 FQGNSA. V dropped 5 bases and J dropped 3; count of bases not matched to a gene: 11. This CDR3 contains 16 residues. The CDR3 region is CASSPPPGGRDYEQYF. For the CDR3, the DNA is TGTGCCAGCAGCCCCCCCCCGGGCGGGAGGGACTACGAGCAGTACTTC.

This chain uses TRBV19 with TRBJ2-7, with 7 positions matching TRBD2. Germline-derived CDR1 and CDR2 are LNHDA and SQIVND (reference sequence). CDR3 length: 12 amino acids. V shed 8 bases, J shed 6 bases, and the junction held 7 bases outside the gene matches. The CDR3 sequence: CASGERGSEQYF. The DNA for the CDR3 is TGTGCCAGTGGGGAGCGGGGATCCGAGCAGTACTTC.

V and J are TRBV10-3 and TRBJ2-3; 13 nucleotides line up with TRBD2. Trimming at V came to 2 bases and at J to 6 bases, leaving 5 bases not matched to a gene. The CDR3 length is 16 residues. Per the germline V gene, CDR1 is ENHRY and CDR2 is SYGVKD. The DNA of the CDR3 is TGTGCCATCAGTGAGGGACTAGCGGGAGTCGGGGATACGCAGTATTTT. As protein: CAISEGLAGVGDTQYF.

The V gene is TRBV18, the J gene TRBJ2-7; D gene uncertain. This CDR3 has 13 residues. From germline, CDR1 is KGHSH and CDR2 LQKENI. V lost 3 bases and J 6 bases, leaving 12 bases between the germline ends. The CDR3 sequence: CASSPASFSEQYF. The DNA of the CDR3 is TGTGCCAGCTCACCCGCCAGTTTCAGCGAGCAGTACTTC. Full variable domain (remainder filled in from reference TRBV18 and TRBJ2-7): NAGVMQNPRHLVRRRGQEARLRCSPMKGHSHVYWYRQLPEEGLKFMVYLQKENIIDESGMPKERFSAEFPKEGPSILRIQQVVRGDSAAYFCASSPASFSEQYFGPGTRLTVT.

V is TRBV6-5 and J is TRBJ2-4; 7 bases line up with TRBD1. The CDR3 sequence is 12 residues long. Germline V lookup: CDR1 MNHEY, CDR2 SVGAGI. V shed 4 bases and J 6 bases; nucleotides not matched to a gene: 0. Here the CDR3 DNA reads TGTGCCAGCAGTTGGACAGGAAACATTCAGTACTTC. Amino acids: CASSWTGNIQYF.

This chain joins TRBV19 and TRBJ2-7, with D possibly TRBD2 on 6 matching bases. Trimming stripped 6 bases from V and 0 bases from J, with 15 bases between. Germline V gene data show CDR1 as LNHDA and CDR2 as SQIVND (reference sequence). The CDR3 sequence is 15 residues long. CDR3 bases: TGTGCCAGTAGCTACCGGGACTCGAGCTCCTACGAGCAGTACTTC. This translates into CASSYRDSSSYEQYF.

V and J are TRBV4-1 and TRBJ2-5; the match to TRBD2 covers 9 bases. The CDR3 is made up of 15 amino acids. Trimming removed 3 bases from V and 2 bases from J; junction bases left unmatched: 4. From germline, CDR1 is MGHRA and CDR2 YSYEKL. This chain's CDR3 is CASSHFSGRQETQYF. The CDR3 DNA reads TGCGCCAGCAGCCATTTTAGCGGGAGACAAGAGACCCAGTACTTC.

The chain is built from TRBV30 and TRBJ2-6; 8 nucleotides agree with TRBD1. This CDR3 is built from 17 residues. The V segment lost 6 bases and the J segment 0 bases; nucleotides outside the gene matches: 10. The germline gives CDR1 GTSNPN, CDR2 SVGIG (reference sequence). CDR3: CACRRDRTFSGANVLTF. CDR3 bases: TGTGCCTGCCGCCGGGACAGGACGTTCTCTGGGGCCAACGTCCTGACTTTC.

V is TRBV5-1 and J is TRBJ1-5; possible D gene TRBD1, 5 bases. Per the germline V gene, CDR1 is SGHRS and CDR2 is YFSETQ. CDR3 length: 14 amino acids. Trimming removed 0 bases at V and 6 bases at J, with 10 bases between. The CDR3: CASSLVGGIQPQHF. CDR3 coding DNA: TGCGCCAGCAGCTTGGTGGGGGGTATTCAGCCCCAGCATTTT. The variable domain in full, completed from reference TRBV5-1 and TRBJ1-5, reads KAGVTQTPRYLIKTRGQQVTLSCSPISGHRSVSWYQQTPGQGLQFLFEYFSETQRNKGNFPGRFSGRQFSNSRSEMNVSTLELGDSALYLCASSLVGGIQPQHFGDGTRLSIL.

The CDR3, as DNA: TGTGCCAGCAGCCCAGGGGAATATGGCTACACCTTC. This codes for CASSPGEYGYTF. V gene TRBV7-9 combines with J gene TRBJ1-2; a possible D gene is TRBD1 (6 bases). The CDR3 has 12 amino acids. The ends were cut back, 5 bases at V and 5 bases at J, with 9 bases in the middle. Germline V CDR1 and CDR2: SEHNR, FQNEAQ (reference sequence).

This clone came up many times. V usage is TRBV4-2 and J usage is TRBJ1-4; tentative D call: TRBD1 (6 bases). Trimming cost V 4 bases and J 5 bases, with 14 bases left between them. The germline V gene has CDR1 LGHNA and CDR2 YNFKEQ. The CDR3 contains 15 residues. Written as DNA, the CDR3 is TGTGCCAGCAGCCCAGGGACACCGGGAAATGAAAAACTGTTTTTT. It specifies CASSPGTPGNEKLFF.

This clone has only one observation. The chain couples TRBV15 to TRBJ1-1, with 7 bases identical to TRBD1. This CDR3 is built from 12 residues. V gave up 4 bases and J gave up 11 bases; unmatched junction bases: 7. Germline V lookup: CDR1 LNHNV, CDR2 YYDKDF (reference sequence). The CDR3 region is CATSTQTGNAFF. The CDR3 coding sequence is TGTGCCACCAGCACCCAGACAGGGAACGCTTTCTTT.

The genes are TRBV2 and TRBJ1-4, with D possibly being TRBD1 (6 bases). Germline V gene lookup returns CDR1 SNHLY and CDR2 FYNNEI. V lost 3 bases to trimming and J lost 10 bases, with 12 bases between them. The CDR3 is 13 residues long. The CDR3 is CASSEGALGKLFF. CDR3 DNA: TGTGCCAGCAGTGAGGGGGCTTTGGGAAAACTGTTTTTT.

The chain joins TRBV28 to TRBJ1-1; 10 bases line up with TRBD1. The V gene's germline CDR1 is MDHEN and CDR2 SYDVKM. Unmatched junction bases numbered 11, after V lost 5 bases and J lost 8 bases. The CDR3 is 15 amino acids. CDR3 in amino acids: CASSPRTGGPLEAFF. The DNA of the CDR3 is TGTGCCAGCAGTCCCCGGACAGGGGGTCCCTTGGAAGCTTTCTTT.

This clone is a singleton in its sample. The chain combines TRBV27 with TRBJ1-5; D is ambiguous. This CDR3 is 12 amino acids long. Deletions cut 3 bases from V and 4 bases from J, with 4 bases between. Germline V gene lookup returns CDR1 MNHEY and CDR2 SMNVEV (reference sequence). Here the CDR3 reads CASSFMNQPQHF. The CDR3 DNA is TGTGCCAGCAGTTTTATGAATCAGCCCCAGCATTTT.

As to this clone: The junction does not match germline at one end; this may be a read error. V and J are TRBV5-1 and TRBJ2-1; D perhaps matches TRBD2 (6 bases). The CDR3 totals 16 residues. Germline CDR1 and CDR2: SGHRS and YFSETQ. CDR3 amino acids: CASSLGSGHSYNGQFF. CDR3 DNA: TGCGCCAGCAGCTTGGGCAGCGGGCACTCCTACAATGGGCAGTTCTTC. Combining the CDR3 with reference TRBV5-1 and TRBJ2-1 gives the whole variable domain KAGVTQTPRYLIKTRGQQVTLSCSPISGHRSVSWYQQTPGQGLQFLFEYFSETQRNKGNFPGRFSGRQFSNSRSEMNVSTLELGDSALYLCASSLGSGHSYNGQFFGPGTRLTVL.

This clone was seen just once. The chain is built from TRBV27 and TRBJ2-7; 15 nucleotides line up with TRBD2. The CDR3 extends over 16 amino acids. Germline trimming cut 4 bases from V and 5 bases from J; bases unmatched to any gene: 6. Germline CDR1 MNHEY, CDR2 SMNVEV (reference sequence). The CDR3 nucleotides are TGTGCCAGCAGTTCACGGACTAGCGGGAGGGCCGACGAGCAGTACTTC. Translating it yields CASSSRTSGRADEQYF.

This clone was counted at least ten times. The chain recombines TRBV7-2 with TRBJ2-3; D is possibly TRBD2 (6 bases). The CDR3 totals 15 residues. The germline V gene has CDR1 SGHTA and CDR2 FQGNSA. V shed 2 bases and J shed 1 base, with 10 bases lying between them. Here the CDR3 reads CASSLFGGGTDTQYF. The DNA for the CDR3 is TGTGCCAGCAGCTTATTCGGCGGGGGCACAGATACGCAGTATTTT.